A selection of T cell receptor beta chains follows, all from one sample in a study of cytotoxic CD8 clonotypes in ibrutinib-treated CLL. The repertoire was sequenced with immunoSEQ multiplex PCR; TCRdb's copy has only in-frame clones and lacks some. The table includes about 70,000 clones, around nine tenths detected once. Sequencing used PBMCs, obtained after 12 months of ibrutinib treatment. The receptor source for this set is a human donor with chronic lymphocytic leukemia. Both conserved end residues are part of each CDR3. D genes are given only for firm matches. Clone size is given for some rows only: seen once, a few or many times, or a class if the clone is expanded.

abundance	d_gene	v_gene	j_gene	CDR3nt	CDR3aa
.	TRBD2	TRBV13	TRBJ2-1	TGTGCCAGCAGCTGGGGACTAGCGGGAGGCAATGAGCAGTTCTTC	CASSWGLAGGNEQFF
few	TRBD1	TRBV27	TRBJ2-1	TGTGCCAGCGAAACCGGGACAGGGAACAATGAGCAGTTCTTC	CASETGTGNNEQFF
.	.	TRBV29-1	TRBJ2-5	TGCAGCGTCAGGGACATACCTCAAGAGACCCAGTACTTC	CSVRDIPQETQYF
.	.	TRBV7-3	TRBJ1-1	TGTGCCAGCAGTAAACAGGAGAACACTGAAGCTTTCTTT	CASSKQENTEAFF
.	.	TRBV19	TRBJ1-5	TGTGCCAGTAGTCCTCTGTCAGGGGAGTCCCAGCCCCAGCATTTT	CASSPLSGESQPQHF
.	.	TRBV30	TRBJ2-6	TGTGCCTGGAGTGAAACCCTCTCTGGGGCCAACGTCCTGACTTTC	CAWSETLSGANVLTF
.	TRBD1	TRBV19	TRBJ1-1	TGTGCCAGTAGTACTACAGGGGGCGCGGGCACTGAAGCTTTCTTT	CASSTTGGAGTEAFF
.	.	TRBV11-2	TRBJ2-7	TGTGCCAGCAGCCAAAGCGGAGCCGGCGTCTACGAGCAGTACTTC	CASSQSGAGVYEQYF
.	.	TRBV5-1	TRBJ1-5	TGCGCCAGCAGCTTGGACAGCAATCAGCCCCAGCATTTT	CASSLDSNQPQHF
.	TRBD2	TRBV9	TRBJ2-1	TGTGCCAGCACGAGACTAGCGGACTTTTACAATGAGCAGTTCTTC	CASTRLADFYNEQFF
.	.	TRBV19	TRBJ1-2	TGTGCCAGTAGTATAGGGCAGTCAACCGGCTATGGCTACACCTTC	CASSIGQSTGYGYTF
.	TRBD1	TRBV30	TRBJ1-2	TGTGCCTGGGCCGCGACCCGGGACAGGGGGCTAGAGGGCTACACCTTC	CAWAATRDRGLEGYTF
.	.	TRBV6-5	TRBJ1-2	TGTGCCAGCAGTTACTCGCAGGGGATGGGTGGCTACACCTTC	CASSYSQGMGGYTF
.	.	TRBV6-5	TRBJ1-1	TGTGCCAGCAGTTACACCCCGGGAAACACTGAAGCTTTCTTT	CASSYTPGNTEAFF
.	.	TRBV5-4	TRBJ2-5	TGTGCCAGCAGCTTTGCCTCAGGGTCTGCAGAGACCCAGTACTTC	CASSFASGSAETQYF
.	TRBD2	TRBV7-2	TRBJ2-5	TGTGCCAGCAGCCGGGACTACAACCAAGAGACCCAGTACTTC	CASSRDYNQETQYF
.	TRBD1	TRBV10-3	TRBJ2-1	TGTGCCATCAGTGAGGAGGGACAGGGGTATATCGATGAGCAGTTCTTC	CAISEEGQGYIDEQFF